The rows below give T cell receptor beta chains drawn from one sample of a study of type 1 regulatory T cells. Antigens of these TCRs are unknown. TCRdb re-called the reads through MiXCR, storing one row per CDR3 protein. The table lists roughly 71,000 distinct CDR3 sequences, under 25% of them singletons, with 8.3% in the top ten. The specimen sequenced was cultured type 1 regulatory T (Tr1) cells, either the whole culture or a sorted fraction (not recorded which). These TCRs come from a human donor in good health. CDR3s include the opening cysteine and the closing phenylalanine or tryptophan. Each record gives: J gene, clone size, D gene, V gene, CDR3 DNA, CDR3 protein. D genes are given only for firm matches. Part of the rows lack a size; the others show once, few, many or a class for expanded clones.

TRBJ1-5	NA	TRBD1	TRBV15	TGTGCCACCAGCAGAGATTACCGGGACAGGGTCAATCAGCCCCAGCATTTT	CATSRDYRDRVNQPQHF
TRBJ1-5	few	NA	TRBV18	TGTGCCAGCTCACCAGGGTCGTCTCAGCCCCAGCATTTT	CASSPGSSQPQHF
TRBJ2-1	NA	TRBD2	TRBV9	TGTGCCAGCAGCGGGACTAGAGTTGGTGAGCAGTTCTTC	CASSGTRVGEQFF
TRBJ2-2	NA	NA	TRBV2	TGTGCCAGCAGTTCTGGGACATCCACCGGGGAGCTGTTTTTT	CASSSGTSTGELFF
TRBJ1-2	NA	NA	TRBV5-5	TGTGCCAGCAGCTTATGGGGTTCAGGTGGCTACACCTTC	CASSLWGSGGYTF
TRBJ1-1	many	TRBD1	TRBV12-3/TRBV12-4	TGTGCCAGCAGTGACAGGGGGCGCAGGAGCACTGAAGCTTTCTTT	CASSDRGRRSTEAFF
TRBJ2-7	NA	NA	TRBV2	TGTGCCAGCAGTGCGGCGGGATACTACGAGCAGTACTTC	CASSAAGYYEQYF
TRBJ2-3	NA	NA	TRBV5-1	TGCGCCAGCAGCTCCGGACAGCTGGGGGCAGATACGCAGTATTTT	CASSSGQLGADTQYF
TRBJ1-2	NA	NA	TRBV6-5	TGTGCCAGCAGTTTGACAGCGAACTATGGCTACACCTTC	CASSLTANYGYTF
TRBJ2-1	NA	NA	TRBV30	TGTGCCTGGAGTGATTTGCGGTCCTCCTACAATGAGCAGTTCTTC	CAWSDLRSSYNEQFF
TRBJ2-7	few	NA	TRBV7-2	TGTGCCAGCAGCTTAGGAGGGAATTCCTACGAGCAGTACTTC	CASSLGGNSYEQYF
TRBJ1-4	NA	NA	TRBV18	TGTGCCAGCTCACCTGCGCGACAGGAAAAACTGTTTTTT	CASSPARQEKLFF
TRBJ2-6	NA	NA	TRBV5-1	TGCGCCAGCAGCCCCACACCTGGGGCCAACGTCCTGACTTTC	CASSPTPGANVLTF
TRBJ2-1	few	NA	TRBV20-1	TGCAGTGCTGGGAGGGGGGGGTTCTACAATGAGCAGTTCTTC	CSAGRGGFYNEQFF
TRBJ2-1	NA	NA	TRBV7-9	TGTGCCAGCAGCTTAGGCCAGCCGGTCTATGAGCAGTTCTTC	CASSLGQPVYEQFF
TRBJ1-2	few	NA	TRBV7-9	TGTGCCAGCAAGGGTGGTAGCGGCTACACCTTC	CASKGGSGYTF
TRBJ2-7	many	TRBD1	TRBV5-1	TGCGCCAGCAGCTTGGGTCCGGGACAGAACTACGAGCAGTACTTC	CASSLGPGQNYEQYF
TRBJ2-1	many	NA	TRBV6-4	TGTGCCAGCAGTGTTATCGGGAGTATTGGGAATGAGCAGTTCTTC	CASSVIGSIGNEQFF
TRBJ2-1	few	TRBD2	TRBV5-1	TGCGCCAGCAGCTATCCTAGCGGGAGCAATGAGCAGTTCTTC	CASSYPSGSNEQFF
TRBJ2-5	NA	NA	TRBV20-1	TGCAGTGCTAGAGCCGGGAGAGCGTACCAAGAGACCCAGTACTTC	CSARAGRAYQETQYF
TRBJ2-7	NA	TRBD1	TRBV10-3	TGTGCCATCAGCCCAAGTAATCAGGGGGTGTCCTACGAGCAGTACTTC	CAISPSNQGVSYEQYF
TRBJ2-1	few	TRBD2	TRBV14	TGTGCCAGCAGCCAAGAACTAGCGGGAGGGACTGAGCAGTTCTTC	CASSQELAGGTEQFF
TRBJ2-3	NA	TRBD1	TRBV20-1	TGCAGTGCTAGAGTTATATCCTCCGGGACAGGGCTCTATACGCAGTATTTT	CSARVISSGTGLYTQYF
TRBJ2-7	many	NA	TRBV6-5	TGTGCCAGCAGTCGTCAGGATGAGCAGTACTTC	CASSRQDEQYF
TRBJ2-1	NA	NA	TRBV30	TGTGCCTGGAGTGTACGGGCAGGGAGGTTCTTC	CAWSVRAGRFF
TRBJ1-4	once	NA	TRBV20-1	TGCAGTGCCGACCAGACAGGAACTAATGAAAAACTGTTTTTT	CSADQTGTNEKLFF
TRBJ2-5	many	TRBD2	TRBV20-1	TGCAGTGCCCCTAAATCGACTAGCTTAAGAGAGACCCAGTACTTC	CSAPKSTSLRETQYF
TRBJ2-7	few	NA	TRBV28	TGTGCCAGCAGTTTGGACTTTCGCAGCTCCTACGAGCAGTACTTC	CASSLDFRSSYEQYF
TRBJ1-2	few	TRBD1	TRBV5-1	TGCGCCAGCAGCCCGGCCGGGACAGGAAACTATGGCTACACCTTC	CASSPAGTGNYGYTF